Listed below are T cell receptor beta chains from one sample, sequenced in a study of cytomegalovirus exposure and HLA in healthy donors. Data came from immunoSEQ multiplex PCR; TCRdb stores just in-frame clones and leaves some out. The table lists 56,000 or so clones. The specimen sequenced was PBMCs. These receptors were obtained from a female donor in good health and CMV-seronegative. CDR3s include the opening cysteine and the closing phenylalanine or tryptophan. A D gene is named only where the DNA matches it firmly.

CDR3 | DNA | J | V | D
CASSLDRVDSPLHF | TGTGCCAGCAGCTTGGACAGGGTAGATTCACCCCTCCACTTT | TRBJ1-6 | TRBV5-4 | -
CASSYSFDSVGEQYF | TGTGCCAGCAGTTACTCCTTCGACTCAGTGGGCGAGCAGTACTTC | TRBJ2-7 | TRBV6-5 | -
CAWTRSENSYEQYF | TGTGCCTGGACTCGCAGCGAAAACTCCTACGAGCAGTACTTC | TRBJ2-7 | TRBV30 | -
CASSVGGGLNTEDFF | TGTGCCAGCAGCGTAGGTGGAGGTCTGAACACTGAAGATTTCTTT | TRBJ1-1 | TRBV9 | -
CASSEFAGNYGYTF | TGTGCCAGCAGTGAATTCGCAGGGAACTATGGCTACACCTTC | TRBJ1-2 | TRBV6-1 | -
CASRGQGAGVGYTF | TGTGCCAGCAGAGGACAGGGGGCTGGGGTGGGCTACACCTTC | TRBJ1-2 | TRBV6-6 | TRBD1
CASSRGLVQETQYF | TGTGCCAGCTCCCGAGGGCTTGTCCAAGAGACCCAGTACTTC | TRBJ2-5 | TRBV18 | -
CASMQGANQPQHF | TGTGCCAGCATGCAGGGGGCGAATCAGCCCCAGCATTTT | TRBJ1-5 | TRBV6-5 | TRBD1
CASSRDTGYGYTF | TGTGCCAGCAGTAGGGACACCGGCTATGGCTACACCTTC | TRBJ1-2 | TRBV2 | -
CASSVDRDEQYF | TGTGCCAGCAGCGTAGACAGGGACGAGCAGTACTTC | TRBJ2-7 | TRBV9 | -
CASRDSGNSPLHF | TGTGCCTCCCGGGACAGTGGAAATTCACCCCTCCACTTT | TRBJ1-6 | TRBV30 | TRBD1
CASNPGGLNTGELFF | TGTGCCAGCAATCCCGGCGGCCTCAACACCGGGGAGCTGTTTTTT | TRBJ2-2 | TRBV6-5 | -
CASRPTQVMNTEAFF | TGTGCCAGCAGGCCAACACAGGTCATGAACACTGAAGCTTTCTTT | TRBJ1-1 | TRBV2 | -
CASSQAMGTGFGYTF | TGTGCCAGCAGCCAAGCGATGGGGACAGGGTTTGGCTACACCTTC | TRBJ1-2 | TRBV4-2 | TRBD1
CASSIGGHAYEQYF | TGTGCCAGTAGTATTGGGGGACACGCTTACGAGCAGTACTTC | TRBJ2-7 | TRBV19 | -
CASSEWASGGGQYF | TGTGCCAGCAGTGAGTGGGCTAGCGGGGGCGGGCAGTACTTC | TRBJ2-7 | TRBV25-1 | TRBD2
CAIQGQLNYGYTF | TGTGCCATCCAGGGACAGTTAAACTATGGCTACACCTTC | TRBJ1-2 | TRBV7-2 | TRBD1
CASSQQETQYF | TGTGCCAGCAGTCAACAAGAGACCCAGTACTTC | TRBJ2-5 | TRBV6-5 | -
CAQRQMNTEAFF | TGTGCCCAGAGACAGATGAACACTGAAGCTTTCTTT | TRBJ1-1 | TRBV30 | -